This T cell receptor (beta chain) was captured in a study of blood T cell repertoires in COVID-19. Study context: The origin of the acute and convalescent COVID-19 samples was the United States, Italy and Spain. Nucleic acid was either cDNA or gDNA, and it came from T cells, B-cell-depleted T cells, or PBMCs.

In the authors' methods: Reference gene primer amplification in the assay estimated nucleated cell counts. Data came from immunoSEQ multiplex PCR; TCRdb stores just in-frame clones and leaves some out. The DNA gave D and trimming, while V, J and clone size come from that table. The sample consists of about 50,000 clones, under 85% of them appearing once. This clone is termed medium-sized. This receptor was identified in a man between 60 and 75 years old with acute or convalescent COVID-19. Sequencing input: peripheral blood.

DNA of the CDR3: TGTGCCAGCAGAGTCGGGACAGTGATGAACACTGAAGCTTTCTTT. This codes for CASRVGTVMNTEAFF. The V and J genes are TRBV2 and TRBJ1-1; 7 bases are shared with TRBD1. V trimming: 6 bases; J trimming: 0 bases; junction bases outside the gene matches: 7. Looked up from germline, CDR1 is SNHLY and CDR2 is FYNNEI. The CDR3 totals 15 residues. Full variable domain (missing parts from reference TRBV2 and TRBJ1-1): EPEVTQTPSHQVTQMGQEVILRCVPISNHLYFYWYRQILGQKVEFLVSFYNNEISEKSEIFDDQFSVERPDGSNFTLKIRSTKLEDSAMYFCASRVGTVMNTEAFFGQGTRLTVV.